The 5 T cell receptor beta chains below come from one sample, sequenced in a study of shared clonotypes between healthy human individuals. TCRdb's copy holds only in-frame clones and misses some; the assay was immunoSEQ multiplex PCR. This sample carries some 2.1 million clones, roughly 94% of them seen once, and the ten largest clones take 0.1% to 0.15%. What was sequenced was naive CD4+ T cells sorted from blood. Indicated subset: CD45RA+ positively selected. Receptors originate from a man younger than 35 in good health.

The table lists this clone with a count of one. The same CDR3 is also encoded by other DNA sequences in this sample. V usage is TRBV6-5 and J usage is TRBJ1-6, with 7 bases fitting TRBD1. The V gene's germline CDR1 is MNHEY and CDR2 SVGAGI. The CDR3 length is 14 residues. Losses at the gene ends were 2 bases for V and 7 bases for J; bases not matched to a gene: 2. This CDR3 is CASSYTRGNSPLHF. The CDR3 nucleotides read TGTGCCAGCAGTTACACCAGGGGGAATTCACCCCTCCACTTT.

The V call is TRBV10-1, the J call TRBJ1-5; TRBD1 matches at 10 bases. Germline V gene lookup returns CDR1 WNHNN and CDR2 SYGVQD (reference sequence). V was clipped by 2 bases and J by 0 bases; unmatched bases: 7. This CDR3 region has 18 residues. CDR3 in amino acids: CASSEPGQGPYSNQPQHF. Here the CDR3 DNA reads TGCGCCAGCAGTGAGCCGGGACAGGGGCCCTATAGCAATCAGCCCCAGCATTTT.

V is TRBV7-9 and J is TRBJ2-1; D gene unclear. With 2 bases removed from V and 13 bases from J, the gap between germline ends came to 12 bases. This CDR3 contains 12 residues. Germline V CDR1 and CDR2: SEHNR, FQNEAQ (reference sequence). In DNA form, the CDR3 reads TGTGCCAGCAGCTTAACCGCCTCCTACCAGTTCTTC. This gives the protein CASSLTASYQFF.

The chain carries TRBV30 and TRBJ1-1; D uncertain. The CDR3 totals 12 residues. The V gene lost 3 bases and the J gene lost 9 bases, with 14 bases spanning the gap. The germline CDR1 and CDR2 sequences are GTSNPN and SVGIG (reference sequence). The CDR3 here is CAWSPDGVQAFF. For the CDR3, the DNA is TGTGCCTGGAGCCCAGACGGGGTGCAAGCTTTCTTT.

This chain connects TRBV6-6 to TRBJ2-2, with 7 bases matching TRBD1. V dropped 7 bases and J dropped 1; count of bases not matched to a gene: 6. Per the germline V gene, CDR1 is MNHNY and CDR2 is SVGAGI (reference sequence). This CDR3 region has 15 residues. This CDR3 reads CASTPRTGNTGELFF. CDR3 coding DNA: TGTGCCAGCACCCCCCGGACAGGGAACACCGGGGAGCTGTTTTTT.